Following are 2 T cell receptor beta chains from one sample sequenced in a study of blood T cell repertoires in COVID-19. Generated by immunoSEQ multiplex PCR, the TCRdb table keeps only in-frame clones and is missing some. The top ten hold under 2% of the sample, which has about 230,000 clones, roughly 80% seen once. The sample consisted of PBMCs or T cells enriched from blood (not recorded which). These receptors were obtained from a man in his 60s who had recovered from COVID-19.

For the CDR3, the DNA is TGTGCCACCAGCACCATAGCGGGGCCAGGCACAGATACGCAGTATTTT. Encoded protein: CATSTIAGPGTDTQYF. The gene calls are TRBV15 and TRBJ2-3; 8 positions agree with TRBD2. Germline-derived CDR1 and CDR2 are LNHNV and YYDKDF (reference sequence). The length of the CDR3 is 16 residues. Germline trimming cut 4 bases from V and 1 base from J; bases unmatched to any gene: 7.

V usage is TRBV12-5 and J usage is TRBJ2-7; TRBD1 is a possible D gene (5 bases). V lost 3 bases and J lost 6, with 18 bases in between. Germline assignment: CDR1 LGHNT and CDR2 FRNRAP. The CDR3 totals 15 residues. The CDR3 DNA reads TGTGCTAGTGGTTTTGCCCCGAGCCAGGGTAGCGAGCAGTACTTC. Protein sequence: CASGFAPSQGSEQYF.